This entry lists 22 T cell receptor beta chains sequenced from one sample in a study of cytomegalovirus exposure and HLA in healthy donors. Both 60 Vbeta primers and 13 Jbeta primers went into the PCR. Sequenced by immunoSEQ multiplex PCR; TCRdb stores in-frame clones only, minus some. Of roughly 71,000 clones in the sample, 74% were seen once. Sequences were obtained from PBMCs. The receptors here all came from a human donor in good health.

The V call is TRBV19, the J call TRBJ2-7; 10 bases map to TRBD1. This CDR3 spans 12 amino acids. V gave up 8 bases and J gave up 4 bases; unmatched junction bases: 2. Germline CDR1 is LNHDA and CDR2 is SQIVND (reference sequence). The CDR3 sequence: CASGDRGYEQYF. DNA for the CDR3: TGTGCCAGTGGGGACAGGGGTTACGAGCAGTACTTC.

The chain joins TRBV7-3 to TRBJ1-4; D might be TRBD1 (6 bases). Trimming shortened V by 5 bases and J by 0 bases, and 10 bases separated the two germline ends. Germline CDR1 SGHTA, CDR2 FQGTGA. The CDR3 has 15 residues. CDR3 amino acids: CASSRTGTTNEKLFF. The CDR3 nucleotides are TGTGCCAGCAGCCGAACAGGGACAACTAATGAAAAACTGTTTTTT.

The sample holds a few counts of this clone. J is TRBJ2-7 and V is TRBV21-1; the table's TRBD1 call for D was not verified on the DNA. TRBV21-1 is classified as a pseudogene. This CDR3 is built from 16 residues. CDR3 sequence (DNA): TGTGCCAGCAGCAACCCTCCAGGTCCCTGCTATTACGAGCAGTACTTC. As protein: CASSNPPGPCYYEQYF.

The chain links TRBV4-1 to TRBJ1-1; 11 bases are a match to TRBD1. The CDR3 covers 18 residues. Germline V gene data show CDR1 as MGHRA and CDR2 as YSYEKL. J was trimmed by 5 bases and V by 2 bases; bases with no gene match: 13. The CDR3 DNA follows: TGCGCCAGCAGCCAATTGGTCGGGACAGGGGGTTTCGGGACTGAAGCTTTCTTT. Its protein is CASSQLVGTGGFGTEAFF.

This clone was seen only once. This chain connects TRBV10-3 to TRBJ2-2; TRBD1 might be the D (5 bases). CDR3 length: 16 residues. Trimming took off 0 bases at V and 4 bases at J, with 12 bases between the two ends. The germline CDR1 and CDR2 sequences are ENHRY and SYGVKD. CDR3 coding DNA: TGTGCCATCAGTGAGTCTATAGGGGATGTCACCGGGGAGCTGTTTTTT. This translates into CAISESIGDVTGELFF.

This sequence joins TRBV6-1 and TRBJ1-2; tentative D call: TRBD1 (5 bases). Germline V gene lookup returns CDR1 MNHNS and CDR2 SASEGT. Between the trimmed V and J ends, which lost 2 bases and 5 bases, there was a span of 9 bases. The CDR3 is 13 residues long. The CDR3 reads CASSELSGYGYTF. In DNA, the CDR3 is TGTGCCAGCAGTGAACTTTCAGGGTATGGCTACACCTTC.

CDR3 sequence: CASSPAGANTGELFF. CDR3 DNA sequence: TGTGCCAGCAGTCCGGCAGGGGCCAACACCGGGGAGCTGTTTTTT. The chain recombines TRBV25-1 with TRBJ2-2; perhaps TRBD1 as D (6 bases). Deletions cut 5 bases from V and 2 bases from J, with 12 bases between. Germline CDR1 MGHDK, CDR2 SYGVNS. This CDR3 spans 15 amino acids.

This sequence joins TRBV18 and TRBJ2-1, with 10 bases that match TRBD1. Germline-derived CDR1 and CDR2 are KGHSH and LQKENI. The CDR3 extends over 16 amino acids. V lost 6 bases and J lost 5; bases outside the gene matches: 10. CDR3 in amino acids: CASSFTTGGYDNEQFF. CDR3 coding DNA: TGTGCCAGCTCGTTCACGACAGGGGGCTACGACAATGAGCAGTTCTTC. Filled out from reference TRBV18 and TRBJ2-1, the complete variable domain reads NAGVMQNPRHLVRRRGQEARLRCSPMKGHSHVYWYRQLPEEGLKFMVYLQKENIIDESGMPKERFSAEFPKEGPSILRIQQVVRGDSAAYFCASSFTTGGYDNEQFFGPGTRLTVL.

This rearrangement joins TRBV5-1 to TRBJ2-4; 7 nucleotides line up with TRBD1. CDR1 is SGHRS, CDR2 YFSETQ, per germline. J lost 1 base, V lost 4 bases, and 11 bases had no gene match. The CDR3 sequence is 17 residues long. CDR3 bases: TGCGCCAGCAGCCGTTACACAGGGGTAAAGGCCAAAAACATTCAGTACTTC. Translating gives CASSRYTGVKAKNIQYF.

The chain joins TRBV15 to TRBJ2-3; D may be TRBD1 (6 bases). The germline CDR1 and CDR2 sequences are LNHNV and YYDKDF (reference sequence). CDR3 length: 15 residues. The germline V and J ends were trimmed by 6 bases and 2 bases, with 15 bases remaining between them. Here the CDR3 reads CATRDRPTATDTQYF. The CDR3 DNA is TGTGCCACCAGAGACAGGCCAACGGCCACAGATACGCAGTATTTT.

The V and J genes are TRBV19 and TRBJ2-7, with 7 bases that match TRBD2. The CDR3 runs to 14 residues. V shed 6 bases, J shed 7 bases, and the junction held 12 bases outside the gene matches. CDR1 LNHDA and CDR2 SQIVND come from the germline V gene (reference sequence). In DNA, the CDR3 is TGTGCCAGTAGACGGGACTACTATGCGGGGGAGCAGTACTTC. It encodes CASRRDYYAGEQYF.

As to this clone: One end of the junction varies from germline; a read error may be responsible. The sample carries other DNA sequences with the same CDR3. The CDR3: CASSFRSGYTEAFF. CDR3 DNA: TGTGCCAGCAGTTTTCGCTCAGGGTACACTGAAGCCTTCTTT. The chain links TRBV28 to TRBJ1-1; possibly TRBD1 for D (5 bases). The CDR3 runs 14 residues. Germline V CDR1 and CDR2: MDHEN, SYDVKM.

The chain carries TRBV6-1 and TRBJ2-5, with D unclear. Looked up from germline, CDR1 is MNHNS and CDR2 is SASEGT. V shed 4 bases and J shed 0 bases, with 9 bases lying between them. This CDR3 is 14 amino acids long. CDR3 protein: CASSVWQYQETQYF. The CDR3 region has the DNA TGTGCCAGCAGTGTTTGGCAGTACCAAGAGACCCAGTACTTC.

This chain uses TRBV15 with TRBJ2-7; a possible D gene is TRBD2 (5 bases). V gave up 1 base and J gave up 1 base, with 14 bases separating them. The CDR3 extends over 16 amino acids. CDR1 is LNHNV and CDR2 is YYDKDF in the germline V gene (reference sequence). The CDR3 is CATSRVSTIGSYEQYF. The CDR3 coding sequence is TGTGCCACCAGCAGAGTCTCGACTATCGGTTCCTACGAGCAGTACTTC.

Concerning this clone: This same CDR3 is encoded by further DNA sequences in the sample. The chain is built from TRBV6-5 and TRBJ2-7, with D perhaps TRBD2 (5 bases). The CDR3 runs 14 residues. CDR1 is MNHEY, CDR2 SVGAGI, per germline. V was shortened by 5 bases and J by 2 bases, with 13 bases between the two germline ends. Here the CDR3 DNA reads TGTGCCAGCAGTCCTAGCTTCGGGACCTACGAGCAGTACTTC. This sequence encodes CASSPSFGTYEQYF.

This chain links TRBV4-1 with TRBJ2-1; 7 bases agree with TRBD2. V lost 3 bases, J lost 7 bases, and 12 bases stayed unmatched. Germline loops: CDR1 MGHRA, CDR2 YSYEKL. CDR3 size: 16 residues. Written as DNA, the CDR3 is TGCGCCAGCAGCCACGAAGCGGGAAACGTCTGGAATGAGCAGTTCTTC. It codes for CASSHEAGNVWNEQFF.

This clone has a single count. CDR3 nucleotides: TGTGCCAGCAGTTTCCCCGGGACAGGGCCAAGGGCCCAGCATTTT. Translated: CASSFPGTGPRAQHF. The chain is built from TRBV28 and TRBJ1-5; 9 bases line up with TRBD1. J lost 11 bases, V lost 3 bases, and 11 bases had no gene match. The germline CDR1 and CDR2 sequences are MDHEN and SYDVKM. This CDR3 comprises 15 residues.

This sequence joins TRBV6-5 and TRBJ1-5; TRBD1 matches 11 bases. CDR1 MNHEY and CDR2 SVGAGI come from the germline V gene. The V segment lost 6 bases and the J segment 8 bases; nucleotides outside the gene matches: 3. The CDR3 consists of 13 residues. The CDR3 nucleotides read TGTGCCAGCAGGGGGGACAGGGGGGAGCCCCAGCATTTT. It translates to CASRGDRGEPQHF.

The V gene is TRBV27, the J gene TRBJ2-1, with TRBD2 identical over 8 bases. Germline values: CDR1 MNHEY, CDR2 SMNVEV (reference sequence). There are 15 residues in the CDR3. V gave up 2 bases and J gave up 4 bases; unmatched junction bases: 4. CDR3 region: CASSLEREPYNEQFF. DNA of the CDR3: TGTGCCAGCAGTTTAGAGCGGGAGCCATACAATGAGCAGTTCTTC.

This clone was detected only a few times. V usage is TRBV5-6 and J usage is TRBJ1-2; 9 nucleotides line up with TRBD1. This CDR3 comprises 15 residues. With 4 bases clipped from V and 6 bases from J, the junction kept 10 bases outside the gene matches. The germline V gene encodes CDR1 SGHDT and CDR2 YYEEEE. The CDR3 DNA follows: TGTGCCAGCAGCCTTTACGGGACAGGGTACCATGGCTACACCTTC. Translated, it gives CASSLYGTGYHGYTF.

The chain has TRBV21-1 and TRBJ2-7; the D call of TRBD1 is as the table states it, not checked on the DNA. TRBV21-1 constitutes a pseudogene. The CDR3 is 19 amino acids. CDR3 in DNA: TGTGCCAGCAGCAAAAATACAGGGTGGTTTTTTCTTATTCCCTACGAGCAGTACTTC. It encodes CASSKNTGWFFLIPYEQYF.

The chain carries TRBV7-6 and TRBJ2-7; 9 bases agree with TRBD1. CDR1 and CDR2 from the germline V gene are SGHVS and FNYEAQ. The CDR3 is made up of 14 amino acids. The V gene end was trimmed by 5 bases and the J gene end by 5 bases; junction bases not matched to a gene: 7. Written as DNA, the CDR3 is TGTGCCAGCAGCAATCGACAGGGGGGGCACGAGCAGTACTTC. Encoded protein: CASSNRQGGHEQYF.